Following are 19 T cell receptor beta chains from one sample sequenced in a study of T cell repertoires in cytomegalovirus infection. TCRdb re-called the reads through MiXCR, storing one row per CDR3 protein. Of around 230,000 distinct CDR3 sequences in the sample, around 6.6% were seen once. The sequenced sample was PBMCs. All receptors come from a human donor in good health (CMV status not recorded). Some clones in this sample may be carry-over from other donors' samples.

This clonotype was counted at least ten times. The V gene is TRBV28, the J gene TRBJ1-3, with D possibly TRBD1 on 6 matching bases. There are 16 residues in the CDR3. V lost 6 bases to trimming and J lost 4 bases, with 19 bases between them. Germline CDR1 is MDHEN and CDR2 is SYDVKM. The CDR3 coding sequence is TGTGCCAGCAGCCAAGTAATAGGGGGTGCCGGAAACACCATATATTTT. This sequence encodes CASSQVIGGAGNTIYF.

This clonotype appeared many times. This chain links TRBV7-2 with TRBJ1-2; TRBD1 matches at 7 bases. V lost 0 bases to trimming and J lost 10 bases; unmatched junction nucleotides: 5. The length of the CDR3 is 13 residues. CDR1 is SGHTA, CDR2 FQGNSA, per germline. Here the CDR3 reads CASSLAQGGDYTF. Here the CDR3 DNA reads TGTGCCAGCAGCTTAGCGCAGGGGGGAGACTACACCTTC.

The sample holds many counts of this clonotype. The chain links TRBV29-1 to TRBJ1-4; no clear D gene. The V gene's germline CDR1 is SQVTM and CDR2 ANQGSEA. The germline V and J ends were trimmed by 8 bases and 5 bases, with 15 bases remaining between them. The CDR3 loop spans 13 amino acids. CDR3 amino acids: CSWRTQANEKLFF. DNA for the CDR3: TGCAGCTGGAGGACCCAGGCCAATGAAAAACTGTTTTTT.

This clonotype was picked up many times. The CDR3 protein is CASSFRGGMNTEAFF. The CDR3, as DNA: TGTGCCAGCAGCTTCCGGGGCGGTATGAACACTGAAGCTTTCTTT. The chain employs TRBV7-2 and TRBJ1-1; D may be TRBD1 (5 bases). Deletions cut 3 bases from V and 0 bases from J, with 11 bases between. This CDR3 is built from 15 residues. Germline CDR1 SGHTA, CDR2 FQGNSA.

The rearrangement joins TRBV20-1 to TRBJ2-5, with TRBD1 identical over 10 bases. This CDR3 contains 12 residues. V gave up 4 bases and J gave up 7 bases; unmatched junction bases: 3. Germline V gene sequence: CDR1 DFQATT, CDR2 SNEGSKA (reference sequence). The CDR3: CSAIRDRGTQYF. The CDR3 nucleotides read TGCAGTGCTATCCGGGACAGGGGGACCCAGTACTTC.

This clonotype was counted at least ten times. The rearrangement uses TRBV7-2 and TRBJ2-7; 9 bases are shared with TRBD1. CDR3 length: 14 amino acids. Germline CDR1 is SGHTA and CDR2 is FQGNSA. The junction had 5 bases not matched to a gene; V was cut back by 5 bases and J by 3 bases. CDR3 nucleotides: TGTGCCAGCAGCCGACAGGGGGAAAGCTACGAGCAGTACTTC. Translation: CASSRQGESYEQYF.

This clonotype appeared many times. This rearrangement joins TRBV19 to TRBJ2-6; D might be TRBD1 (5 bases). The CDR3 has 16 amino acids. Deletions cut 5 bases from V and 0 bases from J, with 11 bases between. Looked up from germline, CDR1 is LNHDA and CDR2 is SQIVND (reference sequence). CDR3 coding DNA: TGTGCCAGTAGTCGACAGCAGAGCTCTGGGGCCAACGTCCTGACTTTC. Translating it yields CASSRQQSSGANVLTF.

At least ten counts were recorded for this clonotype. The chain carries TRBV2 and TRBJ2-5, with no clear D. CDR1 is SNHLY, CDR2 FYNNEI, per germline. This CDR3 contains 13 residues. With 4 bases removed from V and 5 bases from J, the gap between germline ends came to 11 bases. CDR3 residues: CASSAGDRETQYF. For the CDR3, the DNA is TGTGCCAGCAGTGCGGGCGATCGGGAGACCCAGTACTTC.

Ten or more counts support this clonotype. V is TRBV7-8 and J is TRBJ2-1; tentative D call: TRBD1 (6 bases). V shed 5 bases and J shed 3 bases, with 20 bases lying between them. CDR1 is SGHVS and CDR2 is FQNEAQ in the germline V gene. The CDR3 has 17 residues. For the CDR3, the DNA is TGTGCCAGCAGCCAAGTGTCAGGGGCAATGGGCTACAATGAGCAGTTCTTC. It encodes CASSQVSGAMGYNEQFF.

The sample holds many counts of this clonotype. This chain connects TRBV6-5 to TRBJ2-7, with D possibly matching TRBD1 (5 bases). Trimming cost V 0 bases and J 5 bases, with 17 bases left between them. Germline V lookup: CDR1 MNHEY, CDR2 SVGAGI. The CDR3 consists of 16 residues. DNA of the CDR3: TGTGCCAGCAGTTACTCGAAAGTCGCAGGGTTCGACGAGCAGTACTTC. This sequence encodes CASSYSKVAGFDEQYF.

The V gene is TRBV29-1, the J gene TRBJ2-7, with D possibly being TRBD1 (6 bases). V gave up 0 bases and J gave up 2 bases, with 14 bases separating them. The germline V gene has CDR1 SQVTM and CDR2 ANQGSEA. The CDR3 has 15 residues. The CDR3 DNA reads as TGCAGCGTTGAAGAATCAGGGCCAGGGGCCTACGAGCAGTACTTC. Amino acid sequence: CSVEESGPGAYEQYF.

This clonotype was observed at least ten times. V gene TRBV2 combines with J gene TRBJ1-5, with D perhaps matching TRBD1 (5 bases). The germline CDR1 and CDR2 sequences are SNHLY and FYNNEI. The CDR3 is 15 residues long. The V end was cut by 4 bases, the J end by 0 bases, with 10 bases between. The CDR3 bases are TGTGCCAGCAGTGGCCGACAGAATAGCAATCAGCCCCAGCATTTT. Amino acid sequence: CASSGRQNSNQPQHF.

Remarks on this clonotype: No conserved phenylalanine or tryptophan is present at the end of the CDR3, so a read error is the likely explanation. The rearrangement uses TRBV30 and TRBJ1-1, with unresolved D. The V gene's germline CDR1 is GTSNPN and CDR2 SVGIG (reference sequence). Between the trimmed V and J ends, which lost 2 bases and 5 bases, there was a span of 21 bases. This CDR3 spans 16 amino acids. The CDR3, as DNA: TGTGCCTGGAGTCCCGGTCGAACAGACCGTAAAACTGAAGCTTTCCTT. Its translation: CAWSPGRTDRKTEAFL.

The chain joins TRBV20-1 to TRBJ2-5; the match to TRBD1 covers 10 bases. The CDR3 has 14 residues. V was pared by 0 bases and J by 4 bases, with 2 bases of the junction left unmatched. Looked up from germline, CDR1 is DFQATT and CDR2 is SNEGSKA (reference sequence). Written as DNA, the CDR3 is TGCAGTGCTAGAGATCGGACAGGGGGAGAGACCCAGTACTTC. As protein: CSARDRTGGETQYF.

This clonotype has ten or more counts. The chain uses TRBV6-5 and TRBJ2-7; TRBD2 might be the D (6 bases). Germline V gene sequence: CDR1 MNHEY, CDR2 SVGAGI. The CDR3 sequence is 14 residues long. V lost 7 bases, J lost 0 bases, and 13 bases lay in between. CDR3: CASTRDSFSYEQYF. The CDR3, as DNA: TGTGCCAGCACCCGGGACTCTTTCTCCTACGAGCAGTACTTC.

This clonotype was seen many times. The CDR3 bases are TGTGCCAGCAGCTCCAGGGGGCGGATGTCACCCCTCCACTTT. Translating it yields CASSSRGRMSPLHF. The rearrangement links TRBV7-2 to TRBJ1-6; TRBD1 aligns across 8 bases. Germline CDR1 and CDR2: SGHTA and FQGNSA. The CDR3 extends over 14 amino acids. V trimming: 4 bases; J trimming: 10 bases; junction bases outside the gene matches: 6.

This clonotype was counted at least ten times. The chain has TRBV20-1 and TRBJ2-4, with TRBD1 matching 10 bases. This CDR3 spans 12 amino acids. V lost 4 bases and J lost 7; bases outside the gene matches: 1. Germline V gene lookup returns CDR1 DFQATT and CDR2 SNEGSKA (reference sequence). The CDR3 nucleotides are TGCAGTGCTACGGGACAGGGGAACATTCAGTACTTC. Protein sequence: CSATGQGNIQYF.

This clonotype was picked up many times. The chain joins TRBV2 to TRBJ1-6, with D perhaps TRBD1 (5 bases). The germline CDR1 and CDR2 sequences are SNHLY and FYNNEI. Between the trimmed V and J ends, which lost 3 bases and 7 bases, there was a span of 10 bases. CDR3 length: 14 residues. CDR3 loop: CASSDGGGNSPLHF. CDR3 bases: TGTGCCAGCAGTGACGGGGGGGGAAATTCACCCCTCCACTTT.

In its sample, this clonotype was seen many times. The chain recombines TRBV2 with TRBJ1-1, with D perhaps matching TRBD1 (5 bases). This CDR3 has 15 residues. Trimming removed 5 bases from V and 5 bases from J, with 18 bases in between. Germline V CDR1 and CDR2: SNHLY, FYNNEI. CDR3 protein: CASSPQGLERTEAFF. CDR3 sequence (DNA): TGTGCCAGCAGTCCTCAGGGTCTTGAGAGGACTGAAGCTTTCTTT.